This TCR beta chain was obtained from a study of blood T cell repertoires in COVID-19. Data came from immunoSEQ multiplex PCR; TCRdb stores just in-frame clones and leaves some out. The data contain roughly 40,000 clones, around 89% of them singletons. V lost 3 bases, J lost 8 bases, and 13 bases lay in between. The length of the CDR3 is 13 residues. The sample taken for sequencing was peripheral blood. This TCR was recovered from a human donor in a cohort sampled during active COVID-19. The genes are TRBV12-3 or TRBV12-4 and TRBJ1-2; D remains ambiguous. The CDR3 bases are TGTGCCAGCAGTTTCCGCAGCGCGGGGGGCTACACCTTC. This codes for CASSFRSAGGYTF.